Listed below are T cell receptor beta chains from one sample, sequenced in a study of T cell repertoires in cytomegalovirus infection. These TCRs are of unknown antigen specificity. TCRdb used MiXCR to reprocess the reads, holding one entry per CDR3 protein. This sample carries around 750,000 distinct CDR3 sequences, about 33% of them seen once, and the ten largest clones take 9.5% to 15%. The material was cultured CD8+ T cells from PBMCs, obtained from culture after CMV antigen stimulation. Receptors were obtained from a human donor in good health (CMV status not recorded). Some clones in this sample may be carry-over from other donors' samples. Both conserved end residues are part of each CDR3. Fields, in order: J gene, clone size, D gene, V gene, CDR3 DNA, CDR3 protein. D genes are given only for firm matches. Clone size is not always given. Where it is, it says once, few, many or a class for expanded clones.

J: TRBJ1-6
size: .
D: .
V: TRBV4-1
DNA: TGCGCCAGCAGCCAAGATTACGCCATGGACATACCCCTCCACTTT
CDR3: CASSQDYAMDIPLHF

J: TRBJ2-7
size: many
D: .
V: TRBV27
DNA: TGTGCCAGCAGCTTGGGCAGGGGATCCTACGAGCAGTACTTC
CDR3: CASSLGRGSYEQYF

J: TRBJ2-3
size: few
D: TRBD2
V: TRBV19
DNA: TGTGCCAGTAGTACAGTAGCGGGGGCCATCACAGATACGCAGTATTTT
CDR3: CASSTVAGAITDTQYF

J: TRBJ2-3
size: once
D: TRBD1
V: TRBV19
DNA: TGTGCCAGTAGTATCACAGGGGGTGGCACAGATACGCAGTATTTT
CDR3: CASSITGGGTDTQYF

J: TRBJ2-3
size: once
D: TRBD1
V: TRBV23-1
DNA: TGCGCCAGCAGTCAAACTCCCTCCCGGGACAGGGGAATAGCGCAGTATTTT
CDR3: CASSQTPSRDRGIAQYF

J: TRBJ2-7
size: many
D: .
V: TRBV5-1
DNA: TGCGCCAGCAGCGATGGGGTAGGGAAGGGGGAGCAGTACTTC
CDR3: CASSDGVGKGEQYF

J: TRBJ1-5
size: few
D: .
V: TRBV27
DNA: TGTGCCAGCAGCCTATCAGTAGGGGATAAGGGCAATCAGCCCCAGCATTTT
CDR3: CASSLSVGDKGNQPQHF

J: TRBJ1-1
size: .
D: TRBD1
V: TRBV29-1
DNA: TGCAGCATAGGACAGGGGATCATGAACACTGAAGCTTTCTTT
CDR3: CSIGQGIMNTEAFF

J: TRBJ2-7
size: many
D: .
V: TRBV7-8
DNA: TGTGCCAGCAGCTTTCATCCTAGCCGACCATACGAGCAGTACTTC
CDR3: CASSFHPSRPYEQYF

J: TRBJ2-5
size: .
D: .
V: TRBV28
DNA: TGTGCCGGCGAGGGGACCACGAGGGAGACCCAGTACTTC
CDR3: CAGEGTTRETQYF

J: TRBJ2-3
size: .
D: TRBD2
V: TRBV28
DNA: TGTGCCAGCAGCCCATACTTAGCGGGGGGGCCAGATACGCAGTATTTT
CDR3: CASSPYLAGGPDTQYF

J: TRBJ1-3
size: .
D: TRBD1
V: TRBV12-3/TRBV12-4
DNA: TGTGCCAGCAGCGGGACAGCCTTTGGAAACACCATATATTTT
CDR3: CASSGTAFGNTIYF

J: TRBJ2-3
size: many
D: .
V: TRBV7-8
DNA: TGTGCCAGCATGCTCGGCACAGATACGCAGTATTTT
CDR3: CASMLGTDTQYF

J: TRBJ2-2
size: .
D: .
V: TRBV7-9
DNA: TGTGCCATCCCAACGGTTCCGAGGACCGGGGAGCTGTTTTTT
CDR3: CAIPTVPRTGELFF

J: TRBJ1-1
size: few
D: TRBD1
V: TRBV2
DNA: TGTGGGGACAGGGTTAACACTGAAGCTTTCTTT
CDR3: CGDRVNTEAFF

J: TRBJ1-2
size: .
D: .
V: TRBV20-1
DNA: TGCAGTGCTAGACAAGAGTTTGACTATGGCTACACCTTC
CDR3: CSARQEFDYGYTF

J: TRBJ2-2
size: .
D: TRBD1
V: TRBV7-6
DNA: TGTGTCAGCAGCTTAAAGGGACAGCTTACCTACGGACTTAACACCGGGGAGCTGTTTTTT
CDR3: CVSSLKGQLTYGLNTGELFF

J: TRBJ2-1
size: .
D: TRBD2
V: TRBV20-1
DNA: TGCAGTGCCCCTGGACTAGCGGGGGCGGAGTACAATGAGCAGTTCTTC
CDR3: CSAPGLAGAEYNEQFF

J: TRBJ1-2
size: few
D: TRBD1
V: TRBV7-9
DNA: TGTGCCAGCAGCTTAGGGGGACAGGAATACACCTTC
CDR3: CASSLGGQEYTF

J: TRBJ1-4
size: many
D: .
V: TRBV7-9
DNA: TGTGCCAGCAGCTTAGCATATTCAGGAACGGATCATGAAAAACTGTTTTTT
CDR3: CASSLAYSGTDHEKLFF

J: TRBJ1-1
size: .
D: TRBD1
V: TRBV6-1
DNA: TGTGCCAGCAGTGTGGACAGGGGGGCGAACACTGAAGCTTTCTTT
CDR3: CASSVDRGANTEAFF

J: TRBJ2-7
size: .
D: .
V: TRBV18
DNA: TGTGCCAGCTCACCGACAGATGGGACCTACGAGCAGTACTTC
CDR3: CASSPTDGTYEQYF

J: TRBJ2-5
size: few
D: .
V: TRBV7-2
DNA: TGTGCCAGCAGCTTCAGGGACGGCCAAGAGACCCAGTACTTC
CDR3: CASSFRDGQETQYF

J: TRBJ2-4
size: .
D: TRBD1
V: TRBV6-2/TRBV6-3
DNA: TGTGCCAGCAGTCGCTTCAGACAGGGCCAAAACATTCAGTACTTC
CDR3: CASSRFRQGQNIQYF

J: TRBJ2-3
size: many
D: .
V: TRBV7-2
DNA: TGTGCCAGCAGCTTAGCGGTTCCAAGATACACAGATACGCAGTATTTT
CDR3: CASSLAVPRYTDTQYF

J: TRBJ1-2
size: .
D: .
V: TRBV29-1
DNA: TGCAGCGTTCAGCCCCGGACAGATAACTATGGCTACACCTTC
CDR3: CSVQPRTDNYGYTF

J: TRBJ2-6
size: few
D: .
V: TRBV7-2
DNA: TGTGCCAGCAGCTCCTCCCAGGGCGGGATTGGGGCCAACGTCCTGACTTTC
CDR3: CASSSSQGGIGANVLTF

J: TRBJ2-7
size: .
D: .
V: TRBV7-4
DNA: TGTGCCAGCAGCTACACTAGAAACAGGGCTTCGTCCTTTGGAGAGCAGTACTTC
CDR3: CASSYTRNRASSFGEQYF

J: TRBJ2-2
size: few
D: TRBD1
V: TRBV7-9
DNA: TGTGCCAGCAGACCGACGGGGACAGGGGTGACCGGGGAGCTGTTTTTT
CDR3: CASRPTGTGVTGELFF

J: TRBJ1-5
size: .
D: TRBD1
V: TRBV27
DNA: TGTGCCAGCAGTCCGGGACAGGGGACGAGGCCCCAGCATTTT
CDR3: CASSPGQGTRPQHF

J: TRBJ2-3
size: .
D: TRBD2
V: TRBV7-6
DNA: TGTGCCAGCAGCGCCGCGGCTAGCGGGGGGGCAGGGGATACGCAGTATTTT
CDR3: CASSAAASGGAGDTQYF

J: TRBJ1-4
size: many
D: .
V: TRBV7-8
DNA: TGTGCCAGCAGCTTAAGGGAAAATGAAAAACTGTTTTTT
CDR3: CASSLRENEKLFF

J: TRBJ2-7
size: .
D: .
V: TRBV13
DNA: TGTGCCAGCAGCTTAAAATTTGGGGGTCCGGACGAGCAGTACTTC
CDR3: CASSLKFGGPDEQYF

J: TRBJ2-1
size: many
D: TRBD2
V: TRBV27
DNA: TGTGCCAGCAGTTTAGCGACTAGCGGGGTCAATGAGCAGTTCTTC
CDR3: CASSLATSGVNEQFF

J: TRBJ2-1
size: few
D: .
V: TRBV4-1
DNA: TGCGCCAGCAGCCAAGCTACTTCGGACAGAAACAATGAGCAGTTCTTC
CDR3: CASSQATSDRNNEQFF

J: TRBJ1-2
size: .
D: .
V: TRBV27
DNA: TGTGCCAGCAGTTTTGGTGGTGTTGGGTATGGCTACACCTTC
CDR3: CASSFGGVGYGYTF

J: TRBJ1-3
size: .
D: .
V: TRBV10-3
DNA: TGTGCCATCAGTGAGTCGGAGATAGTGAACACCATATATTTT
CDR3: CAISESEIVNTIYF

J: TRBJ2-2
size: few
D: .
V: TRBV12-5
DNA: TGTGCTAGTGGTTTGGTACTGGGGACCGGGGAGCTGTTTTTT
CDR3: CASGLVLGTGELFF

J: TRBJ2-1
size: .
D: TRBD2
V: TRBV5-4
DNA: TGTGCCAGCAGCTGGTCTAGCGGGGGAGGGACCTACAATGAGCAGTTCTTC
CDR3: CASSWSSGGGTYNEQFF

J: TRBJ2-7
size: .
D: TRBD2
V: TRBV20-1
DNA: TGCAGTGCACCGGGGGGGGGACCCTACGAGCAGTACTTC
CDR3: CSAPGGGPYEQYF

J: TRBJ2-1
size: .
D: TRBD1
V: TRBV6-1
DNA: TGTGCCAGCAGTGAATGGGACAGGGGCCCCAATGAGCAGTTCTTC
CDR3: CASSEWDRGPNEQFF

J: TRBJ1-2
size: few
D: .
V: TRBV5-1
DNA: TGCGCCAGCGGGCCAGAACACAAGTTTGATGGCTACACCTTC
CDR3: CASGPEHKFDGYTF

J: TRBJ2-3
size: .
D: TRBD1
V: TRBV15
DNA: TGTGCCACCAGCACCTACAGGGGGAGCACAGATACGCAGTATTTT
CDR3: CATSTYRGSTDTQYF

J: TRBJ1-2
size: few
D: TRBD1
V: TRBV6-5
DNA: TGTGCCAGCACCCAGGGGGCGAATGGCTACACCTTC
CDR3: CASTQGANGYTF

J: TRBJ2-1
size: .
D: .
V: TRBV2
DNA: TGTGCCAGCAGTGGGAGACTAGTTCCCAATGAGCAGTTCTTC
CDR3: CASSGRLVPNEQFF

J: TRBJ1-3
size: .
D: .
V: TRBV20-1
DNA: TGCAGTGCTAGAGATCTAGTTTGGGGGACTTCTGGAAACACCATATATTTT
CDR3: CSARDLVWGTSGNTIYF

J: TRBJ2-2
size: many
D: .
V: TRBV7-2
DNA: TGTGCCAGCAGCTTAGCGTGGGAGAACACCGGGGAGCTGTTTTTT
CDR3: CASSLAWENTGELFF

J: TRBJ2-3
size: few
D: .
V: TRBV6-5
DNA: TGTGCCAGCAGTTACTCTTCAGGGGCAGTAACAGATACGCAGTATTTT
CDR3: CASSYSSGAVTDTQYF

J: TRBJ1-2
size: few
D: .
V: TRBV7-9
DNA: TGTGCCAGCAACAGCCGCCCAGGGGTTGGCTACACCTTC
CDR3: CASNSRPGVGYTF

J: TRBJ1-4
size: few
D: .
V: TRBV14
DNA: TGTGCCAGCAGCCACTGGGGGGGCGAAAAACTGTTTTTT
CDR3: CASSHWGGEKLFF